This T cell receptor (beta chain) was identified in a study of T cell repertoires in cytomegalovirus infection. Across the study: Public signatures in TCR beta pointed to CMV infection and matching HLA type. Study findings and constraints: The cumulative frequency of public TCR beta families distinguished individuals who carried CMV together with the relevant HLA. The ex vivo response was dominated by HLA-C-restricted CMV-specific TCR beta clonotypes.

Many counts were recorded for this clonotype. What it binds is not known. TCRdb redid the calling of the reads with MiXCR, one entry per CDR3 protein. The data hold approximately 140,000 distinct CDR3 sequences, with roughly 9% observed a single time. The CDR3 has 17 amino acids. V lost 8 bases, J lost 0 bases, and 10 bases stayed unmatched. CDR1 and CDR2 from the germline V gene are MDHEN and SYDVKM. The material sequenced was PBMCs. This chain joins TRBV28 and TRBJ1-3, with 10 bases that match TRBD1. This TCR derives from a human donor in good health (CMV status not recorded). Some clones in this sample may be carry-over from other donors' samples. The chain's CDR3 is CASLTRDRGPSGNTIYF. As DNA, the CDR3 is TGTGCCAGCCTTACTCGGGACAGGGGACCCTCTGGAAACACCATATATTTT. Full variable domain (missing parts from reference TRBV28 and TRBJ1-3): DVKVTQSSRYLVKRTGEKVFLECVQDMDHENMFWYRQDPGLGLRLIYFSYDVKMKEKGDIPEGYSVSREKKERFSLILESASTNQTSMYLCASLTRDRGPSGNTIYFGEGSWLTVV.